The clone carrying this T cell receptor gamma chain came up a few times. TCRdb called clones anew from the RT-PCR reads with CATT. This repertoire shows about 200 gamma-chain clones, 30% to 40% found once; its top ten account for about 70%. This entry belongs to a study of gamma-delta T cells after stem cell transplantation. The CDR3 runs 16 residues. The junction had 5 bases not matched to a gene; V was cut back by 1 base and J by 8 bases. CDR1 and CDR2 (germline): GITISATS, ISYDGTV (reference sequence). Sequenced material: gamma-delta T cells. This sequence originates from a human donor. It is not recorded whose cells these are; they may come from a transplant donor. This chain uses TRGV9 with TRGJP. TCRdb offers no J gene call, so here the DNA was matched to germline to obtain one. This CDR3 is CALWEVEKLGKKIKVF. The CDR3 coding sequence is TGTGCCTTGTGGGAGGTTGAAAAGTTGGGCAAAAAAATCAAGGTATTT.